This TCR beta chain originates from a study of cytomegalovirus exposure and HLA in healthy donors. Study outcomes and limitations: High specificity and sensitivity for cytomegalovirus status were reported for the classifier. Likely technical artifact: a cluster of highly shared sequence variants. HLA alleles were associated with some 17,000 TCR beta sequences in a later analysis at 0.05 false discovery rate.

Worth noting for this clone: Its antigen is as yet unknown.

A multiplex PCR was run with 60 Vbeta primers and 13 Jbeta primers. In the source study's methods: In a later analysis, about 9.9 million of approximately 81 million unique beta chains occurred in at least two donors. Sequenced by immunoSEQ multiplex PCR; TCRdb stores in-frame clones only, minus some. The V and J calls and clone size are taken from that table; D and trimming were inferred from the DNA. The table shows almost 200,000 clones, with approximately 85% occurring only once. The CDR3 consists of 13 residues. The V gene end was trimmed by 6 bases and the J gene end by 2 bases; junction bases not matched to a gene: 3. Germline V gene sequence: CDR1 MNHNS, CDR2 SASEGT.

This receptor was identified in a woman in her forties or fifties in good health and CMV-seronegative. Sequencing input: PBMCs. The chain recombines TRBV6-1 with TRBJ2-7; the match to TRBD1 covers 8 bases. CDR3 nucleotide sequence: TGTGCCAGCAGGGGACAGGTCCCCTACGAGCAGTACTTC. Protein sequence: CASRGQVPYEQYF.